This T cell receptor (beta chain) was sequenced during a study of blood T cells in healthy people across ages. Then a second PCR, running about 6 to 12 cycles, was carried out with a sample-barcoded 5' primer and a J-beta primer mix. One entry per CDR3 protein results from TCRdb running MiXCR on the 5' RACE reads. Counted here are approximately 800,000 distinct CDR3 sequences, roughly 35% occurring once; the ten biggest clones make up under 15%. This clonotype was seen a few times. CDR1 and CDR2 from the germline V gene are MNHEY and SVGEGT. The CDR3 totals 13 residues. V lost 11 bases, J lost 7 bases, and 10 bases stayed unmatched. Aged roughly 6 to 100, donors were systemically healthy Caucasians from Russia.

This clonotype was sampled from a man aged 18 to 35 in good health. Input material: blood. J is TRBJ2-1 and V is TRBV6-2 or TRBV6-3, with 8 positions matching TRBD1. CDR3 sequence reads: CASWGQELNEQFF. The CDR3 DNA follows: TGTGCCTCGTGGGGACAGGAACTAAATGAGCAGTTCTTC.